This paragraph reports one T cell receptor beta chain. This record belongs to a study of control samples from healthy donors and cancer patients. The data were produced by immunoSEQ multiplex PCR, yet TCRdb's version contains in-frame clones alone and is incomplete. The sample consists of 110,000 to 150,000 clones, just under 95% of them appearing once. The germline CDR1 and CDR2 sequences are LNHDA and SQIVND (reference sequence). V gave up 7 bases and J gave up 1 base; unmatched junction bases: 10. CDR3 length: 16 amino acids. The receptor was derived from a man aged 55 to 69 with colorectal cancer. Specimen: PBMCs. The genes are TRBV19 and TRBJ1-5; 7 bases agree with TRBD1. The CDR3 loop is CASTAPGRGSNQPQHF. The CDR3 nucleotides read TGTGCCAGTACCGCCCCCGGCAGGGGGAGCAATCAGCCCCAGCATTTT.